This TCR beta chain appears in the sequencing data of a study of blood T cell repertoires in COVID-19. The repertoire was sequenced with immunoSEQ multiplex PCR; TCRdb's copy has only in-frame clones and lacks some. Of 180,000 or so clones detected, approximately 81% appear once; the ten largest clones hold 18%. Per the germline V gene, CDR1 is SEHNR and CDR2 is FQNEAQ (reference sequence). Trimming removed 0 bases from V and 0 bases from J, with 9 bases in between. There are 16 residues in the CDR3. The sample consisted of peripheral blood. The TCR comes from a person aged 65 to 85 with COVID-19, enrolled during active disease. The chain couples TRBV7-9 to TRBJ1-3; no clear D gene. CDR3 residues: CASSLASVNSGNTIYF. CDR3 bases: TGTGCCAGCAGCTTAGCGTCGGTGAACTCTGGAAACACCATATATTTT.